Listed here are 16 T cell receptor beta chains from one sample, sequenced in a study of naive and memory T cell subsets. Points from the study as a whole: Naive repertoires, especially CD8, held a few larger clonotypes, possibly memory cells re-expressing CD45RA.

An equimolar mix of two oligonucleotides served as the beta constant-region primer for TRBC1 and TRBC2. The ligated cDNA underwent four PCR rounds using SP2 and nested alpha and beta constant-region primers. TCRdb recomputed calls from the UMI-ligation and nested PCR reads with MiXCR, one row per CDR3 protein. The top ten hold approximately 0.14% of the sample, which has tens of thousands of distinct CDR3 sequences, about 11% seen once. The antigens of these receptors remain unknown. Sequenced sample: naive CD4+ T cells from blood. These receptors all stem from a human donor in good health.

The sample holds a few counts of this clonotype. The chain joins TRBV7-9 to TRBJ1-1, with D uncertain. The CDR3 extends over 12 amino acids. Germline V gene lookup returns CDR1 SEHNR and CDR2 FQNEAQ (reference sequence). V was cut by 3 bases and J by 10 bases, with 12 bases left in between. The DNA for the CDR3 is TGTGCCAGCAGCTTTATGGTGGGTGGAGCTTTCTTT. It translates to CASSFMVGGAFF. Combining the CDR3 with reference TRBV7-9 and TRBJ1-1 gives the whole variable domain DTGVSQNPRHKITKRGQNVTFRCDPISEHNRLYWYRQTLGQGPEFLTYFQNEAQLEKSRLLSDRFSAERPKGSFSTLEIQRTEQGDSAMYLCASSFMVGGAFFGQGTRLTVV.

This clonotype was counted only a few times. This chain connects TRBV6-1 to TRBJ2-7, with 8 bases that match TRBD2. Unmatched junction bases numbered 6, after V lost 6 bases and J lost 2 bases. Germline V CDR1 and CDR2: MNHNS, SASEGT. The CDR3 spans 14 residues. CDR3 DNA sequence: TGTGCCAGCAGCCTAGCGGGCCGACCCTACGAGCAGTACTTC. Protein sequence: CASSLAGRPYEQYF.

This clonotype was recorded at least ten times. The chain joins TRBV29-1 to TRBJ2-1, with 8 bases fitting TRBD1. The CDR3 consists of 12 residues. In germline, CDR1 is SQVTM, CDR2 ANQGSEA. The V and J ends lost 7 bases and 6 bases, in that order; junction bases with no gene match: 5. In DNA form, the CDR3 reads TGCAGCGCTCGGACAGGGCTCAATGAGCAGTTCTTC. Residues: CSARTGLNEQFF.

The chain carries TRBV2 and TRBJ1-1, with D unclear. V was shortened by 5 bases and J by 1 base, with 8 bases between the two germline ends. The CDR3 runs to 13 residues. From germline, CDR1 is SNHLY and CDR2 FYNNEI. The CDR3 loop reads CASSYYRNTEAFF. The CDR3 coding sequence is TGTGCCAGCAGTTACTACAGGAACACTGAAGCTTTCTTT. Supplemented by reference TRBV2 and TRBJ1-1, the full variable domain reads EPEVTQTPSHQVTQMGQEVILRCVPISNHLYFYWYRQILGQKVEFLVSFYNNEISEKSEIFDDQFSVERPDGSNFTLKIRSTKLEDSAMYFCASSYYRNTEAFFGQGTRLTVV.

The rearrangement uses TRBV5-4 and TRBJ2-3, with D uncertain. The germline V gene encodes CDR1 SGHNT and CDR2 YYREEE (reference sequence). With 5 bases removed from V and 3 bases from J, the gap between germline ends came to 19 bases. The CDR3 runs 16 residues. CDR3 protein: CASSIRALGNTDTQYF. The CDR3 nucleotides read TGTGCCAGCAGTATACGGGCCCTAGGGAATACAGATACGCAGTATTTT.

This clonotype was recorded a few times. This chain links TRBV28 with TRBJ1-6; perhaps TRBD1 as D (6 bases). Deletions cut 6 bases from V and 7 bases from J, with 13 bases between. CDR1 MDHEN and CDR2 SYDVKM come from the germline V gene. The CDR3 is 14 amino acids. For the CDR3, the DNA is TGTGCCAGCAGATCCTGGGGGCCAAATTCACCCCTCCACTTT. Its protein is CASRSWGPNSPLHF.

This clonotype was recorded a few times. The chain recombines TRBV20-1 with TRBJ2-1; a possible D gene is TRBD2 (6 bases). Germline V gene data show CDR1 as DFQATT and CDR2 as SNEGSKA (reference sequence). The CDR3 extends over 17 amino acids. V gave up 6 bases and J gave up 3 bases, with 24 bases separating them. The CDR3 bases are TGCAGTGCGTCACCCCTAGCTACTAGCCGATTCTACAATGAGCAGTTCTTC. This encodes CSASPLATSRFYNEQFF.

This clonotype was picked up a small number of times. The V gene is TRBV6-1, the J gene TRBJ2-5; tentatively, D is TRBD1 (8 bases). The CDR3 is 13 residues long. Looked up from germline, CDR1 is MNHNS and CDR2 is SASEGT. V was cut by 6 bases and J by 4 bases, with 12 bases left in between. This chain's CDR3 is CASRNRGGETQYF. The CDR3 DNA reads as TGTGCCAGCAGGAACAGGGGGGGAGAGACCCAGTACTTC.

The V and J genes are TRBV5-1 and TRBJ1-1; 9 bases agree with TRBD1. J lost 3 bases, V lost 3 bases, and 6 bases had no gene match. Germline V gene data show CDR1 as SGHRS and CDR2 as YFSETQ. The CDR3 contains 15 residues. DNA of the CDR3: TGCGCCAGCAGCTGGGACAGGGAGGGTTACACTGAAGCTTTCTTT. Translated, it gives CASSWDREGYTEAFF.

This clonotype has ten or more counts. The chain employs TRBV12-3 or TRBV12-4 and TRBJ2-5; 9 positions agree with TRBD1. The CDR3 loop spans 16 amino acids. V shed 7 bases, J shed 5 bases, and the junction held 14 bases outside the gene matches. The CDR3, as DNA: TGTGCCAGCAAAAGAAGATTTACAGGGGGCAAGGAGACCCAGTACTTC. This codes for CASKRRFTGGKETQYF.

In DNA form, the CDR3 reads TGCAGCGTTGAACGATTACTGGCAGATACGCAGTATTTT. It yields the protein CSVERLLADTQYF. The rearrangement uses TRBV29-1 and TRBJ2-3; D call uncertain. CDR3 size: 13 residues. The V end lost 2 bases, the J end lost 4 bases, and 10 bases lay between the germline ends. In germline, CDR1 is SQVTM, CDR2 ANQGSEA.

This clonotype was seen many times. The chain has TRBV7-2 and TRBJ2-3; 10 bases align to TRBD2. Trimming removed 2 bases from V and 0 bases from J; junction bases left unmatched: 8. The CDR3 spans 18 residues. Germline assignment: CDR1 SGHTA and CDR2 FQGNSA. The CDR3 nucleotides read TGTGCCAGCAGCTTACGGCCACTAGCGGGACGTAGCACAGATACGCAGTATTTT. Its translation is CASSLRPLAGRSTDTQYF.

This clonotype was seen only a few times. The chain links TRBV27 to TRBJ2-7; 12 positions agree with TRBD2. CDR1 and CDR2 (germline): MNHEY, SMNVEV (reference sequence). Unmatched junction bases numbered 11, after V lost 5 bases and J lost 3 bases. The length of the CDR3 is 17 residues. CDR3 DNA sequence: TGTGCCAGCAGTCCGAGATTACTAGCGGGAGGAATCTACGAGCAGTACTTC. Amino acids: CASSPRLLAGGIYEQYF.

J is TRBJ2-7 and V is TRBV18; possible D gene TRBD1, 6 bases. The CDR3 contains 15 residues. Trimming stripped 8 bases from V and 2 bases from J, with 19 bases between. In germline, CDR1 is KGHSH, CDR2 LQKENI. The CDR3 DNA sequence: TGTGCCAGCCGTAACACAGGGCCCCTCCCCTACGAGCAGTACTTC. It specifies CASRNTGPLPYEQYF. Full variable domain (missing parts from reference TRBV18 and TRBJ2-7): NAGVMQNPRHLVRRRGQEARLRCSPMKGHSHVYWYRQLPEEGLKFMVYLQKENIIDESGMPKERFSAEFPKEGPSILRIQQVVRGDSAAYFCASRNTGPLPYEQYFGPGTRLTVT.

The rearrangement links TRBV10-3 to TRBJ2-7; the match to TRBD1 covers 7 bases. Looked up from germline, CDR1 is ENHRY and CDR2 is SYGVKD. This CDR3 has 12 residues. After removal of 11 bases from V and 5 bases from J, the junction contained 9 bases not matched to a gene. The CDR3 protein is CASQGQLNEQYF. DNA of the CDR3: TGTGCCTCCCAGGGACAGTTAAACGAGCAGTACTTC.

This clonotype was seen only a few times. V and J are TRBV6-5 and TRBJ1-1; D unresolved. The CDR3 loop spans 13 amino acids. Germline assignment: CDR1 MNHEY and CDR2 SVGAGI. Trimming pared 6 bases from V and 5 bases from J, leaving 13 bases between. The CDR3 region has the DNA TGTGCCAGCAGGCGACCGCGGGGTACTGAAGCTTTCTTT. Residues: CASRRPRGTEAFF.